A single sample is the source of the 22 T cell receptor beta chains below, sequenced in a study of T cell repertoires in cytomegalovirus infection (dated by TCRdb to between 2018 and 2020). For these receptors, no antigen is known. The run used an Illumina HiSeq 1500. Clones were called with MiXCR by TCRdb after fastp trimmed the public reads at Q25, and only in-frame beta chains were retained. Duplicate CDR3 protein sequences are folded into a single record with the most common DNA and genes. The sample data list about 740,000 distinct CDR3 sequences, and 30% to 40% of these were observed just once. The ten largest clones represent about 18% of the sample. Per the publication, the treatment or condition label means: in vitro stimulation with specific CMV peptide epitopes to enrich CMV-specific T cells. This material consisted of cultured PBMCs, taken from culture after CMV antigen stimulation. The receptors were gathered from a human donor in good health (CMV status not recorded). Some clones in this sample may be carry-over from other donors' samples.

J is TRBJ1-1 and V is TRBV6-1, with 8 bases matching TRBD1. The germline V gene encodes CDR1 MNHNS and CDR2 SASEGT. The CDR3 covers 13 residues. V shed 5 bases, J shed 6 bases, and the junction held 5 bases outside the gene matches. The CDR3 sequence: CASSRQGAAEAFF. The DNA for the CDR3 is TGTGCCAGCAGTCGCCAGGGGGCTGCTGAAGCTTTCTTT.

This clonotype came up a few times. The chain couples TRBV10-3 to TRBJ2-7, with 8 bases matching TRBD2. Germline V gene lookup returns CDR1 ENHRY and CDR2 SYGVKD. The V segment lost 10 bases and the J segment 5 bases; nucleotides outside the gene matches: 13. This CDR3 contains 14 residues. CDR3 in amino acids: CATHQVAGRNEQYF. CDR3 coding DNA: TGTGCCACACACCAGGTAGCGGGAAGAAACGAGCAGTACTTC.

The chain links TRBV19 to TRBJ2-6; D is undetermined. With 6 bases removed from V and 0 bases from J, the gap between germline ends came to 9 bases. The CDR3 extends over 15 amino acids. The germline V gene encodes CDR1 LNHDA and CDR2 SQIVND (reference sequence). This CDR3 reads CASSQTFSGANVLTF. DNA of the CDR3: TGTGCCAGTAGCCAGACTTTCTCTGGGGCCAACGTCCTGACTTTC.

This clonotype was picked up a small number of times. The chain has TRBV5-1 and TRBJ1-2; 7 bases fit TRBD1. Looked up from germline, CDR1 is SGHRS and CDR2 is YFSETQ. Germline trimming cut 0 bases from V and 5 bases from J; bases unmatched to any gene: 7. This CDR3 is built from 15 residues. The DNA of the CDR3 is TGCGCCAGCAGCTTGGGGTTGCAGGGGGTTTATGGCTACACCTTC. Translating gives CASSLGLQGVYGYTF.

The genes are TRBV11-2 and TRBJ2-7, with TRBD2 matching 9 bases. The V and J ends lost 3 bases and 7 bases, in that order; junction bases with no gene match: 10. The germline gives CDR1 SGHAT, CDR2 FQNNGV. CDR3 length: 15 residues. CDR3 loop: CASSFGSGGRGEQYF. As DNA, the CDR3 is TGTGCCAGCAGCTTTGGGAGCGGGGGGCGGGGGGAGCAGTACTTC.

The V and J genes are TRBV7-2 and TRBJ2-1; D perhaps matches TRBD2 (5 bases). There are 12 residues in the CDR3. Germline lookup yields CDR1 SGHTA and CDR2 FQGNSA. Trimming cost V 6 bases and J 10 bases, with 13 bases left between them. The CDR3, as DNA: TGTGCCAGCAGTTTTACCCGGGAAGAGCAGTTCTTC. This sequence encodes CASSFTREEQFF.

This clonotype was observed a few times. The CDR3 spells CASSFGLAGAGEQYF. CDR3 nucleotides: TGTGCCAGCAGCTTCGGACTAGCGGGAGCGGGGGAGCAGTACTTC. This chain links TRBV7-9 with TRBJ2-7, with 13 bases matching TRBD2. From germline, CDR1 is SEHNR and CDR2 FQNEAQ (reference sequence). Trimming removed 3 bases from V and 7 bases from J; junction bases left unmatched: 6. The CDR3 runs 15 residues.

The genes are TRBV2 and TRBJ2-2; no clear D. The CDR3 runs to 11 residues. V dropped 7 bases and J dropped 8 bases, with 8 bases sitting between them. The germline V gene encodes CDR1 SNHLY and CDR2 FYNNEI. CDR3 bases: TGTGCCAGCATCGGTACGGGGGAGCTGTTTTTT. Translation: CASIGTGELFF.

Remarks on this clonotype: Possible read error: a much larger clone is one base away. The chain combines TRBV6-8 with TRBJ2-7, with a tentative D call TRBD1 (5 bases). Trimming cost V 6 bases and J 3 bases, with 9 bases left between them. The CDR3 has 12 amino acids. CDR1 is MNHGY, CDR2 SAAAGT, per germline. The CDR3 DNA sequence: TGTGCCAGCAGCCGGACATTCTACGAGCAGTACTTC. Encoded protein: CASSRTFYEQYF.

This chain connects TRBV7-4 to TRBJ2-1; no definite D call. Germline-derived CDR1 and CDR2 are SGHVT and SQSDAQ. The CDR3 loop spans 15 amino acids. V lost 1 base to trimming and J lost 5 bases, with 12 bases between them. This chain's CDR3 is CASSLGVYSDNEQFF. The DNA of the CDR3 is TGTGCCAGCAGCTTAGGGGTTTACAGCGACAATGAGCAGTTCTTC. The entire variable domain, with the rest obtained from reference TRBV7-4 and TRBJ2-1, is as follows: GAGVSQSPRYKVAKRGRDVALRCDSISGHVTLYWYRQTLGQGSEVLTYSQSDAQRDKSGRPSGRFSAERPERSVSTLKIQRTEQGDSAVYLCASSLGVYSDNEQFFGPGTRLTVL.

This clonotype has more than one count but fewer than ten. This chain connects TRBV6-2 or TRBV6-3 to TRBJ2-5; D not certain. In germline, CDR1 is MNHEY, CDR2 SVGEGT. With 3 bases removed from V and 0 bases from J, the gap between germline ends came to 11 bases. The CDR3 length is 15 residues. The CDR3 region has the DNA TGTGCCAGCAGTTATCATCGAGTGGACCAAGAGACCCAGTACTTC. It codes for CASSYHRVDQETQYF.

This chain connects TRBV6-8 to TRBJ2-5; D is unclear. V shed 7 bases and J shed 3 bases, with 6 bases lying between them. The CDR3 covers 11 residues. CDR1 and CDR2 from the germline V gene are MNHGY and SAAAGT. CDR3 nucleotides: TGTGCCAGCACCTCGAAAGAGACCCAGTACTTC. Encoded protein: CASTSKETQYF.

The V call is TRBV19, the J call TRBJ2-4, with 10 bases lining up with TRBD1. The CDR3 spans 12 residues. Trimming removed 10 bases from V and 7 bases from J; junction bases left unmatched: 4. Germline CDR1 is LNHDA and CDR2 is SQIVND (reference sequence). The CDR3: CATRDRGNIQYF. In DNA, the CDR3 is TGTGCCACCCGGGACAGGGGCAACATTCAGTACTTC. The full variable domain, its missing parts supplied by reference TRBV19 and TRBJ2-4, is DGGITQSPKYLFRKEGQNVTLSCEQNLNHDAMYWYRQDPGQGLRLIYYSQIVNDFQKGDIAEGYSVSREKKESFPLTVTSAQKNPTAFYLCATRDRGNIQYFGAGTRLSVL.

This clonotype was seen a few times. This chain uses TRBV7-2 with TRBJ2-7; the D is unclear. The V and J ends lost 1 base and 5 bases respectively, with 9 bases between them. Germline values: CDR1 SGHTA, CDR2 FQGNSA. The CDR3 loop spans 13 amino acids. For the CDR3, the DNA is TGTGCCAGCAGCTTAGGCCGGACGGACGAGCAGTACTTC. As protein: CASSLGRTDEQYF.

In this sample, this clonotype turned up a few times. This chain links TRBV6-1 with TRBJ1-2; 7 bases match TRBD1. From germline, CDR1 is MNHNS and CDR2 SASEGT. The V segment lost 6 bases and the J segment 6 bases; nucleotides outside the gene matches: 7. This CDR3 spans 13 amino acids. The CDR3 DNA reads TGTGCCAGCAGCCTACAGGGGAGGAATGGCTACACCTTC. Its protein product is CASSLQGRNGYTF.

This clonotype was picked up one time. The J gene is TRBJ2-1, the V gene TRBV18; 8 bases agree with TRBD2. The CDR3 has 14 residues. Germline loops: CDR1 KGHSH, CDR2 LQKENI. Trimming at V came to 6 bases and at J to 6 bases, leaving 7 bases not matched to a gene. In nucleotides, the CDR3 is TGTGCCAGCTCGCCGGGACTAGAGTCCAATGAGCAGTTCTTC. The encoded protein is CASSPGLESNEQFF.

The chain uses TRBV5-1 and TRBJ2-1, with D tentatively TRBD2 (5 bases). Germline CDR1 is SGHRS and CDR2 is YFSETQ. V was cut by 2 bases and J by 0 bases, with 12 bases left in between. The CDR3 contains 16 residues. The CDR3 nucleotides read TGCGCCAGCAGCTTCCTCCCGGGGAGCTCCTACAATGAGCAGTTCTTC. This translates into CASSFLPGSSYNEQFF.

The chain employs TRBV7-9 and TRBJ2-5; 7 bases are shared with TRBD2. Germline CDR1 SEHNR, CDR2 FQNEAQ (reference sequence). This CDR3 is built from 14 residues. With 6 bases clipped from V and 5 bases from J, the junction kept 9 bases outside the gene matches. DNA for the CDR3: TGTGCCAGCAGTTCTCGACTAGCCGCGGAGACCCAGTACTTC. Its translation is CASSSRLAAETQYF.

The chain has TRBV5-1 and TRBJ1-2, with D perhaps TRBD1 (6 bases). The germline V gene encodes CDR1 SGHRS and CDR2 YFSETQ. CDR3 length: 15 amino acids. The V gene lost 3 bases and the J gene lost 2 bases, with 14 bases spanning the gap. The CDR3 nucleotides read TGCGCCAGCAGCTGGGGACAAATTAAAAACTATGGCTACACCTTC. Translating it yields CASSWGQIKNYGYTF.

A remark on this clonotype: A much larger clone lies one base from this, so it may be a read error. V usage is TRBV7-2 and J usage is TRBJ2-3, with 9 positions matching TRBD2. V was clipped by 5 bases and J by 4 bases; unmatched bases: 10. This CDR3 spans 16 amino acids. Germline V lookup: CDR1 SGHTA, CDR2 FQGNSA. The CDR3 is CASSKGTSRSADTQYF. In DNA, the CDR3 is TGTGCCAGCAGCAAAGGGACTAGCAGGAGCGCAGATACGCAGTATTTT.

This clonotype appeared a few times. The chain carries TRBV27 and TRBJ2-4; no reliable D call. Germline-derived CDR1 and CDR2 are MNHEY and SMNVEV (reference sequence). CDR3 size: 13 residues. Deletions cut 5 bases from V and 2 bases from J, with 7 bases between. CDR3 protein: CASSLHPKNIQYF. CDR3 bases: TGTGCCAGCAGTCTCCATCCCAAAAACATTCAGTACTTC.

The chain employs TRBV3-1 and TRBJ1-2; 7 bases line up with TRBD1. Germline CDR1 reads LGHDT; CDR2 reads YNNKEL (reference sequence). The CDR3 spans 15 residues. Trimming took 6 bases from V and 4 from J; bases not matched to a gene: 11. CDR3 loop: CASRPQGRFGYGYTF. In DNA, the CDR3 is TGTGCCAGCAGACCACAGGGGCGGTTTGGCTATGGCTACACCTTC.